Presented here are 10 T cell receptor beta chains from one specimen sequenced in a study of blood T cell repertoires in COVID-19. TCRdb's table, derived via immunoSEQ multiplex PCR, lists solely in-frame clones and lacks some. This sample has about 140,000 clones; around four fifths occur once, and the top ten carry approximately 10%. Source material: peripheral blood. Receptor source: a man in his sixties who had recovered from COVID-19.

V gene TRBV2 combines with J gene TRBJ2-6; D gene unclear. V was pared by 5 bases and J by 10 bases, with 6 bases between. Germline CDR1 SNHLY, CDR2 FYNNEI. The CDR3 runs to 11 residues. In DNA, the CDR3 is TGTGCCAGCAGTTACAAGAACGTCCTGACTTTC. It translates to CASSYKNVLTF.

The chain has TRBV29-1 and TRBJ2-3, with 7 bases matching TRBD2. Germline CDR1 and CDR2: SQVTM and ANQGSEA. V dropped 4 bases and J dropped 4; count of bases not matched to a gene: 11. The CDR3 totals 15 residues. CDR3 in DNA: TGCAGCGTTGTTTATCGCGGGAGCTCGCCAGATACGCAGTATTTT. Translating it yields CSVVYRGSSPDTQYF.

The chain joins TRBV7-6 to TRBJ2-5, with a weak D call TRBD2 (5 bases). The V and J ends lost 5 bases and 7 bases respectively, with 8 bases between them. The germline gives CDR1 SGHVS, CDR2 FNYEAQ. This CDR3 is built from 11 residues. The chain's CDR3 is CASSGSRTQYF. The CDR3 coding sequence is TGTGCCAGCAGCGGGAGTAGGACCCAGTACTTC.

J is TRBJ1-3 and V is TRBV9; TRBD1 aligns across 7 bases. The V gene's germline CDR1 is SGDLS and CDR2 YYNGEE. This CDR3 has 15 residues. V was pared by 3 bases and J by 4 bases, with 7 bases of the junction left unmatched. CDR3 coding DNA: TGTGCCAGCAGCGCGGGACAGACCTCAGGAAACACCATATATTTT. This encodes CASSAGQTSGNTIYF.

This clone was counted a few times. This sequence joins TRBV5-6 and TRBJ2-1; 7 nucleotides agree with TRBD2. The CDR3 consists of 16 residues. The V segment lost 3 bases and the J segment 7 bases; nucleotides outside the gene matches: 13. Germline assignment: CDR1 SGHDT and CDR2 YYEEEE. CDR3 loop: CASSSRLALFRNEQFF. The CDR3 DNA reads TGTGCCAGCAGCTCTAGACTAGCCCTGTTTCGGAATGAGCAGTTCTTC.

The gene calls are TRBV9 and TRBJ1-2; 9 bases line up with TRBD1. The V and J ends lost 3 bases and 8 bases, in that order; junction bases with no gene match: 17. CDR1 is SGDLS, CDR2 YYNGEE, per germline. This CDR3 region has 17 residues. The CDR3 here is CASSASRDRELTRGYTF. CDR3 in DNA: TGTGCCAGCAGCGCTTCCCGGGACAGGGAACTAACTAGAGGCTACACCTTC.

CDR3: CASSEVPGSKNIQYF. The CDR3 DNA reads as TGTGCCAGCAGTGAAGTGCCGGGATCCAAAAACATTCAGTACTTC. This rearrangement joins TRBV6-1 to TRBJ2-4; tentative D call: TRBD2 (5 bases). V was pared by 1 base and J by 2 bases, with 9 bases between. The CDR3 consists of 15 residues. CDR1 and CDR2 (germline): MNHNS, SASEGT.

This sequence joins TRBV3-1 (or the pseudogene TRBV3-2) and TRBJ1-1; 8 nucleotides align to TRBD1. Trimming cost V 4 bases and J 4 bases; bases outside gene matches: 2. Germline-derived CDR1 and CDR2 are LGHDT and YNNKEL (reference sequence). The CDR3 runs 13 residues. In DNA form, the CDR3 reads TGTGCCAGCAGCCGAACAGGGGGCACTGAAGCTTTCTTT. Its translation is CASSRTGGTEAFF.

The chain couples TRBV7-3 to TRBJ2-5; weak D call: TRBD2 (6 bases). Germline V gives CDR1 SGHTA, CDR2 FQGTGA. The CDR3 is made up of 13 amino acids. V lost 6 bases, J lost 5 bases, and 13 bases lay in between. The CDR3 here is CASSRDSGETQYF. The DNA for the CDR3 is TGTGCCAGCAGTCGGGACTCGGGGGAGACCCAGTACTTC.

This rearrangement joins TRBV2 to TRBJ2-5; D may be TRBD1 (6 bases). With 7 bases removed from V and 0 bases from J, the gap between germline ends came to 12 bases. The CDR3 length is 14 residues. Per germline, CDR1 SNHLY and CDR2 FYNNEI. The CDR3 DNA reads TGTGCCAGCATTCCGGACAGTAACCAAGAGACCCAGTACTTC. Its translation is CASIPDSNQETQYF.